The TCR beta chain described here comes from a study of blood T cell repertoires in COVID-19. Study as a whole: In each case, the material was cDNA or gDNA derived from T cells, B-cell-depleted T cells, or PBMCs.

Assay used: immunoSEQ multiplex PCR; TCRdb lists only in-frame clones, some missing. The sample lists some 70,000 clones, roughly 80% occurring once. Per germline, CDR1 MNHEY and CDR2 SMNVEV (reference sequence). CDR3 size: 14 residues. Trimming pared 3 bases from V and 6 bases from J, leaving 14 bases between. This sequence joins TRBV27 and TRBJ1-2; D is undetermined. This receptor was identified in a woman aged 55-69 years with acute or convalescent COVID-19. Source material: peripheral blood. The CDR3, as DNA: TGTGCCAGCAGTTTCCGGGGAATCGTGGATGGCTACACCTTC. Its protein is CASSFRGIVDGYTF.